This TCR beta chain was retrieved from a study of cytomegalovirus exposure and HLA in healthy donors. The overall study: HLA-typed donors were the source of about 81 million unique TCRs held in an early data release.

This PCR relied on a set of 60 Vbeta primers and 13 Jbeta primers. Measured with immunoSEQ multiplex PCR; TCRdb has only the in-frame clones, and not every one. The sample includes roughly 150,000 clones, about 82% of them seen just once. The sequence derives from a male donor in good health and CMV-seronegative. Sequencing was done on a sample of PBMCs.

The CDR3 loop is CSVPFFGQKGYNEQFF. Written as DNA, the CDR3 is TGCAGCGTCCCGTTCTTTGGACAGAAGGGATACAATGAGCAGTTCTTC. The chain employs TRBV29-1 and TRBJ2-1; tentatively, D is TRBD1 (6 bases). Germline CDR1 is SQVTM and CDR2 is ANQGSEA. The CDR3 contains 16 residues. Trimming removed 6 bases at V and 4 bases at J, with 22 bases between.